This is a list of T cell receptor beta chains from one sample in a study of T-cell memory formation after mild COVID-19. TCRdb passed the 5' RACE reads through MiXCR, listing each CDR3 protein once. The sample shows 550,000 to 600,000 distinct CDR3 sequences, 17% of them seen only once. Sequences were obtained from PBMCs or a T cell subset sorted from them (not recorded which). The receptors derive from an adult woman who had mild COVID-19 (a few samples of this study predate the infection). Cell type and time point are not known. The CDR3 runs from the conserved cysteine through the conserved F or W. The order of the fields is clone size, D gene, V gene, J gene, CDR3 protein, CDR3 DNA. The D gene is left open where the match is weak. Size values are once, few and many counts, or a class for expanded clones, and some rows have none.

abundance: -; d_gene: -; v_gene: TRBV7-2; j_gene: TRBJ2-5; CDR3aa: CASSLVVRRAETQYF; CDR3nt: TGTGCCAGCAGCTTAGTCGTTAGGAGGGCGGAGACCCAGTACTTC
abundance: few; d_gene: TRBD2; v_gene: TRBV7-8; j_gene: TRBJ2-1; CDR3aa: CASSEGTSGISHEQFF; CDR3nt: TGTGCCAGCAGCGAGGGGACTAGCGGGATTTCTCATGAGCAGTTCTTC
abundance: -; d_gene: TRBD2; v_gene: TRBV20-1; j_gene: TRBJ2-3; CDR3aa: CSALSTSGSTDTQYF; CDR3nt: TGCAGTGCTTTATCGACTAGCGGAAGCACAGATACGCAGTATTTT
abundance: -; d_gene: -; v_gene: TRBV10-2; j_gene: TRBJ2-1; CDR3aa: CASSESGLAPSYYNEQFF; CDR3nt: TGCGCCAGCAGTGAGTCGGGCCTAGCCCCCTCTTACTACAATGAGCAGTTCTTC
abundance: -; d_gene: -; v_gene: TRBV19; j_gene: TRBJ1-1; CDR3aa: CASSPRRGESEAFF; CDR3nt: TGTGCCAGTAGTCCGCGTAGGGGAGAGTCTGAAGCTTTCTTT
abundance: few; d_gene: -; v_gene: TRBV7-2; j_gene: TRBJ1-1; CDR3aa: CASSVRGTLGGGTEAFF; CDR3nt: TGTGCCAGCAGCGTGCGGGGGACGCTCGGGGGTGGCACTGAAGCTTTCTTT
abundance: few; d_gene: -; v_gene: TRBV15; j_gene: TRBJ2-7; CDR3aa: CATSREAGAYEQYF; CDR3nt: TGTGCCACCAGCAGAGAGGCAGGGGCCTACGAGCAGTACTTC
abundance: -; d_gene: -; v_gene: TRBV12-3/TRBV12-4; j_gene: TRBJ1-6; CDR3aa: CASSFRQYSPLHF; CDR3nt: TGTGCCAGCAGTTTTCGACAATATTCACCCCTCCACTTT
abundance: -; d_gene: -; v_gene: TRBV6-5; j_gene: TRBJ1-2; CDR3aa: CASGAGHGYTF; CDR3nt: TGTGCCAGCGGCGCGGGACATGGCTACACCTTC
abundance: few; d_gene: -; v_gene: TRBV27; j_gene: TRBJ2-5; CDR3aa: CASANLRFGGETQYF; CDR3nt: TGTGCCAGCGCGAATTTGCGTTTTGGGGGAGAGACCCAGTACTTC
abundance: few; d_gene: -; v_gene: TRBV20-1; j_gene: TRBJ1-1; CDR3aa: CSARMQGLRNTEAFF; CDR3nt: TGCAGTGCTAGGATGCAGGGACTTCGGAACACTGAAGCTTTCTTT
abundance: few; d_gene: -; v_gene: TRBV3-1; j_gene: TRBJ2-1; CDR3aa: CASSLRSGPSYNEQFF; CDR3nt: TGTGCCAGCAGCCTTAGAAGCGGCCCCTCCTACAATGAGCAGTTCTTC
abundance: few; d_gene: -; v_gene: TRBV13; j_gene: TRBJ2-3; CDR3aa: CAIKETADTQYF; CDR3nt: TGTGCCATCAAGGAGACGGCAGATACGCAGTATTTT
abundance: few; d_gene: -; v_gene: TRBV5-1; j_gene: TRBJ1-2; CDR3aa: CASRVGNLANYGYTF; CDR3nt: TGCGCCAGCAGGGTCGGCAACCTAGCTAACTATGGCTACACCTTC
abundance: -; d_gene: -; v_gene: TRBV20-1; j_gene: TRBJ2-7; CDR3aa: CSARDLGYEQYF; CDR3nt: TGCAGTGCTAGAGATTTGGGGTACGAGCAGTACTTC
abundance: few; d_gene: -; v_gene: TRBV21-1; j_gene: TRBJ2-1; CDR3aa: CASSNVAPPPFF; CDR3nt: TGTGCCAGCAGCAATGTAGCGCCCCCCCCGTTCTTC
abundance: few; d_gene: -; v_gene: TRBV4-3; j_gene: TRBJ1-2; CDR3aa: CASSQDNREGRGYTF; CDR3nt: TGCGCCAGCAGCCAAGATAACCGAGAGGGCCGGGGCTACACCTTC
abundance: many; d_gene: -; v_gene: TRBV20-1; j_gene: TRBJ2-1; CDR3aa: CSARGGRPSFYNEQFF; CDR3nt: TGCAGTGCTAGAGGGGGCAGGCCCTCTTTTTACAATGAGCAGTTCTTC
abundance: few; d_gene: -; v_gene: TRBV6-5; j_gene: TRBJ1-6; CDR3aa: CASQGSYNSPLHF; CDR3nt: TGTGCCAGCCAAGGCTCCTATAATTCACCCCTCCACTTT
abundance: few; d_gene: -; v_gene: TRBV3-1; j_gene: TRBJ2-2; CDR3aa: CASSQDPGWGELFF; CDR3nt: TGTGCCAGCAGCCAAGATCCAGGATGGGGGGAGCTGTTTTTT
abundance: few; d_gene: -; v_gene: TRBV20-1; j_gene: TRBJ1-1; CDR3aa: CSARDRRTRNTEAFF; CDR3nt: TGCAGTGCTAGAGATAGAAGGACGAGGAACACTGAAGCTTTCTTT
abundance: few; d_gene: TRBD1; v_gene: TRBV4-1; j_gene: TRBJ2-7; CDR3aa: CASSQAPGQGDYEQYF; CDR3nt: TGCGCCAGCAGCCAAGCCCCGGGACAGGGTGACTACGAGCAGTACTTC
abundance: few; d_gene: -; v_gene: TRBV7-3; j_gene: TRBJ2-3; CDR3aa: CASSLRAKWAGSTDTQYF; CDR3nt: TGTGCCAGCAGCTTAAGGGCCAAATGGGCGGGTAGCACAGATACGCAGTATTTT
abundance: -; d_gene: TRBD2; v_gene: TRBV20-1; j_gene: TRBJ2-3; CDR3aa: CSARERGIFTDTQYF; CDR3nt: TGCAGTGCTAGAGAGCGGGGGATCTTCACAGATACGCAGTATTTT
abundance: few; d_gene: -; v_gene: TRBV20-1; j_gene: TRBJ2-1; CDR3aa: CSARGRGALNEQFF; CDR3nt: TGCAGTGCTAGAGGACGGGGGGCGCTCAATGAGCAGTTCTTC
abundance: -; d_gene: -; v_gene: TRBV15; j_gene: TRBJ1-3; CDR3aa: CATRDLSAGNTIYF; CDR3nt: TGTGCCACCCGAGACTTGAGTGCTGGAAACACCATATATTTT
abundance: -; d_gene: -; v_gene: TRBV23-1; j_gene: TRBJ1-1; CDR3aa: CASSLKASCDIGDGAEAFF; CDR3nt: TGCGCCAGCAGCCTCAAGGCTTCGTGTGATATAGGGGATGGGGCTGAAGCTTTCTTT
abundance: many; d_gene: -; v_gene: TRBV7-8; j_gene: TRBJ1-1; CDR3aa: CASSRGHRDIGRNTEAFF; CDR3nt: TGTGCCAGCAGCCGGGGCCACAGGGATATTGGGAGGAACACTGAAGCTTTCTTT
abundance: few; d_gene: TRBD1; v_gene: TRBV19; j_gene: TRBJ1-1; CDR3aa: CASISTGVGPEAFF; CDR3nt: TGTGCCAGTATTTCGACAGGGGTCGGTCCTGAAGCTTTCTTT
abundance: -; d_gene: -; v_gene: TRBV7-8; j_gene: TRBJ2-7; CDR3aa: CASSIRTVGEQYF; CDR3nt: TGTGCCAGCAGCATCCGGACTGTGGGGGAGCAGTACTTC
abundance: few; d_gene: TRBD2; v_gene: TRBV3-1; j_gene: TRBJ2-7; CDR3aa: CASSQRGLAGGYEQYF; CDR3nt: TGTGCCAGCAGCCAACGGGGACTAGCGGGAGGCTACGAGCAGTACTTC
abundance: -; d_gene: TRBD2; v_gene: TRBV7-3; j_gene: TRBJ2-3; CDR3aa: CASSLTSAGGADTQYF; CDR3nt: TGTGCCAGCAGCTTAACGTCAGCGGGAGGGGCAGATACGCAGTATTTT
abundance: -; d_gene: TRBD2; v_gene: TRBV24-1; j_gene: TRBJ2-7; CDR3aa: CATEAGTSVGSNEQYF; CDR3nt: TGTGCCACGGAGGCCGGGACTAGCGTTGGTTCCAACGAGCAGTACTTC
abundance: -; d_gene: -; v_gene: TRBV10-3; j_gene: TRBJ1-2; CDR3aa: CAISPLAWYGYTF; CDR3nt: TGTGCCATCAGCCCTCTCGCCTGGTATGGCTACACCTTC
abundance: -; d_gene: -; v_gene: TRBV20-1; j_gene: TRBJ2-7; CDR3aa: CSARNILATYEQYF; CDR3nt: TGCAGTGCTAGAAACATACTGGCTACCTACGAGCAGTACTTC
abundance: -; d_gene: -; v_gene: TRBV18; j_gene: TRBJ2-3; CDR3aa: CASSPWTVDTQYF; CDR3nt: TGTGCCAGCTCACCGTGGACGGTAGATACGCAGTATTTT
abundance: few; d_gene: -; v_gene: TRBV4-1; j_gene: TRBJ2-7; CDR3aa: CASSGTNYEQYF; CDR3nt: TGCGCCAGCAGCGGTACTAACTACGAGCAGTACTTC
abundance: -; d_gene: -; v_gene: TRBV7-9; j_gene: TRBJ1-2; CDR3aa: CASSLGHLRGYTF; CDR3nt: TGTGCCAGCAGCCTAGGGCACTTGCGGGGCTACACCTTC
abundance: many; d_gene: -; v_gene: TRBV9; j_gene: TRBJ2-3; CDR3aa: CASSVGSDTQYF; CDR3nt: TGTGCCAGCAGCGTGGGAAGTGATACGCAGTATTTT
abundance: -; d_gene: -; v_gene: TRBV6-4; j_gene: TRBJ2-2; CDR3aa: CASSDSELGELFF; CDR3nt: TGTGCCAGCAGTGACTCGGAGTTGGGGGAGCTGTTTTTT